Listed below are T cell receptor beta chains from one sample, sequenced in a study of T cells in localized non-small cell lung cancer. The table came from immunoSEQ multiplex PCR; TCRdb's copy has only in-frame clones and leaves some out. The sample yields 45,000 to 65,000 clones, 80% seen once. The source material was PBMCs, sampled before any cancer treatment. The receptors shown here come from a woman aged 40 to 75 with stage II lung adenocarcinoma. Both conserved end residues are part of each CDR3. A D gene is named only where the DNA matches it firmly. A clone size is listed for some rows: how often the clone was seen (once, few, many), or a class if it is expanded.

CDR3 length	V gene	D gene	J gene	clone size	CDR3 DNA	CDR3 protein
15	TRBV7-9	-	TRBJ1-2	-	TGTGCCAGCAGCTCACGGGGGGGAACGAAGGATGGCTACACCTTC	CASSSRGGTKDGYTF
14	TRBV5-6	-	TRBJ2-7	-	TGTGCCAGCAGCTTAGTACAGAGTCCCTACGAGCAGTACTTC	CASSLVQSPYEQYF
14	TRBV5-4	TRBD1	TRBJ2-5	-	TGTGCCAGCAGCACCCGACAGGGGTCCGAGACCCAGTACTTC	CASSTRQGSETQYF
13	TRBV30	-	TRBJ1-2	-	TGTGCCGGGGCCCCCGGACTTAACTATGGCTACACCTTC	CAGAPGLNYGYTF
14	TRBV27	-	TRBJ1-1	-	TGTGCCAGCAGTTTATCAGGGATGAACACTGAAGCTTTCTTT	CASSLSGMNTEAFF
16	TRBV28	-	TRBJ2-3	-	TGTGCCAGCAGGCCGACGGTAGTTTCGGGCACAGATACGCAGTATTTT	CASRPTVVSGTDTQYF
15	TRBV28	TRBD1	TRBJ1-2	-	TGTGCCAGCAGCCCCCCGAGACAGGGAGGTTATGGCTACACCTTC	CASSPPRQGGYGYTF
15	TRBV29-1	-	TRBJ2-5	-	TGCAGCGTTGAAGGGCTGGCCCGGGGGAGAGAGACCCAGTACTTC	CSVEGLARGRETQYF
15	TRBV11-2	-	TRBJ2-1	once	TGTGCCAGCAGCTTAGCAAGCAGCTCCTACAATGAGCAGTTCTTC	CASSLASSSYNEQFF
14	TRBV6-6	-	TRBJ2-1	-	TGTGCCAGCAGTTACACAGTCTCCTACAATGAGCAGTTCTTC	CASSYTVSYNEQFF
14	TRBV7-6	-	TRBJ1-6	few	TGTGCCAGCAGCTTACCCGGGAATAATTCACCCCTCCACTTT	CASSLPGNNSPLHF
17	TRBV27	-	TRBJ2-3	-	TGTGCCAGCAGTTTAGGTCCCGGGACTTCCATTACAGATACGCAGTATTTT	CASSLGPGTSITDTQYF
15	TRBV28	-	TRBJ2-7	once	TGTGCCAGCAGTCCCTGGCGGACCGACTCCTACGAGCAGTACTTC	CASSPWRTDSYEQYF
12	TRBV10-3	-	TRBJ2-5	-	TGTGCCATCAGTGAGCTACAAGAGACCCAGTACTTC	CAISELQETQYF
13	TRBV7-2	-	TRBJ1-5	-	TGTGCCAGCAGCCCCGGGACATTTGAGCCCCAGCATTTT	CASSPGTFEPQHF
13	TRBV10-3	-	TRBJ2-7	-	TGTGCCATCAGTGACCTAGATCCGCACGAGCAGTACTTC	CAISDLDPHEQYF
13	TRBV5-8	-	TRBJ1-5	-	TGTGCCAGCAGGCGGCAGGTAAATCAGCCCCAGCATTTT	CASRRQVNQPQHF
12	TRBV5-1	-	TRBJ1-2	-	TGCGCCAGCAGCGTGGACTTCTATGGCTACACCTTC	CASSVDFYGYTF
15	TRBV11-1	TRBD2	TRBJ2-5	-	TGTGCCAGCAGCTTGAATCGGGGAGGGCAAGAGACCCAGTACTTC	CASSLNRGGQETQYF
16	TRBV7-3	-	TRBJ2-6	few	TGTGCCAGCAGCCCCTTTCAGGGCTCTGGGGCCAACGTCCTGACTTTC	CASSPFQGSGANVLTF
14	TRBV7-9	-	TRBJ2-5	-	TGTGCCAGCAGCTTAGGGGGCGCCGGGGGGACCCAGTACTTC	CASSLGGAGGTQYF
14	TRBV6-5	-	TRBJ2-4	few	TGTGCCAGCAGCTCTGGGCTATCAAAAAACATTCAGTACTTC	CASSSGLSKNIQYF
14	TRBV5-6	TRBD1	TRBJ2-5	-	TGTGCCAGCAGCTTGAGGGGACAGTTGGAGACCCAGTACTTC	CASSLRGQLETQYF
15	TRBV5-6	-	TRBJ2-7	-	TGTGCCAGCAGCTCGCTATACAGGGGAGGCTACGAGCAGTACTTC	CASSSLYRGGYEQYF
16	TRBV6-1	TRBD1	TRBJ1-1	medium-sized	TGTGCCAGCAGTGAAGCGATGGGACAGGGGTCCACTGAAGCTTTCTTT	CASSEAMGQGSTEAFF
17	TRBV15	-	TRBJ2-3	-	TGTGCCACCAGCAGAGACCAACAGGGTGAAGGCACAGATACGCAGTATTTT	CATSRDQQGEGTDTQYF
15	TRBV27	TRBD1	TRBJ1-6	-	TGTGCCAGCAGTTCCGTGGACAGGGTCAATTCACCCCTCCACTTT	CASSSVDRVNSPLHF
13	TRBV27	-	TRBJ2-7	-	TGTGCCAGCAGTTTCGGGGAGGACTACGAGCAGTACTTC	CASSFGEDYEQYF
11	TRBV6-5	-	TRBJ1-1	-	TGTGCCAGCAGGAAACTAACTGAAGCTTTCTTT	CASRKLTEAFF
12	TRBV7-8	-	TRBJ2-7	-	TGTGCCAGCAGCTTAAGTACCCACGAGCAGTACTTC	CASSLSTHEQYF
15	TRBV4-3	-	TRBJ1-4	-	TGCGCCAGCAGCCAAGGGGACCCAGCGGGCGAAAAACTGTTTTTT	CASSQGDPAGEKLFF
13	TRBV11-2	-	TRBJ1-1	-	TGTGCCAGCAGCTCCGGGAGGGACACTGAAGCTTTCTTT	CASSSGRDTEAFF
13	TRBV4-1	-	TRBJ1-1	-	TGCGCCAGCAGCCCCCAACCGAACACTGAAGCTTTCTTT	CASSPQPNTEAFF
16	TRBV19	-	TRBJ1-2	-	TGTGCCAGTAGTATATTGGGGGGATTATCTAACTATGGCTACACCTTC	CASSILGGLSNYGYTF
16	TRBV29-1	TRBD2	TRBJ2-3	-	TGCAGCGTTGAGGGGGGGGACCGACGAAATACAGATACGCAGTATTTT	CSVEGGDRRNTDTQYF
14	TRBV10-3	-	TRBJ1-1	-	TGTGCCATCAGCGAGACAGACTTGAACACTGAAGCTTTCTTT	CAISETDLNTEAFF
15	TRBV4-1	TRBD1	TRBJ1-2	-	TGCGCCAGCAGCCCGGGACAGGGTCTCGACTATGGCTACACCTTC	CASSPGQGLDYGYTF
13	TRBV9	-	TRBJ1-1	-	TGTGCCAGCAGCGTACTCATGAACACTGAAGCTTTCTTT	CASSVLMNTEAFF
12	TRBV27	-	TRBJ1-1	-	TGTGCCAGCAGGGGGTTTCAGACTGAAGCTTTCTTT	CASRGFQTEAFF
18	TRBV4-2	TRBD2	TRBJ2-1	-	TGTGCCAGCAGCCAAGAATTCGCGGGGGTCTCTGGGGACAATGAGCAGTTCTTC	CASSQEFAGVSGDNEQFF
16	TRBV4-2	-	TRBJ1-2	-	TGTGCCAGCAGCCAAGATCCAGCCGGCCTTAACTATGGCTACACCTTC	CASSQDPAGLNYGYTF
13	TRBV23-1	-	TRBJ2-1	-	TGCGCCAGCGGCCCGGGGCCTTACAATGAGCAGTTCTTC	CASGPGPYNEQFF
16	TRBV7-9	-	TRBJ1-3	once	TGTGCCAGCAGAAAGGCAGGGGCCGTCTCTGGAAACACCATATATTTT	CASRKAGAVSGNTIYF
12	TRBV5-1	-	TRBJ1-1	few	TGCGCCAGCAGCTTGGTGTTGATGGGAGCTTTCTTT	CASSLVLMGAFF
14	TRBV18	TRBD1	TRBJ1-4	-	TGTGCCAGCTCCACCGGGACAGCAAATGAAAAACTGTTTTTT	CASSTGTANEKLFF
17	TRBV19	-	TRBJ1-5	-	TGTGCCAGTAGTATGTCCGCCTCGTTAACACAGCGTCAGCCCCAGCATTTT	CASSMSASLTQRQPQHF
19	TRBV28	TRBD1	TRBJ1-2	-	TGTGCCAGCAGACCCTCGACAGGGGACTTCCATCCATCCAACTATGGCTACACCTTC	CASRPSTGDFHPSNYGYTF